These 11 T cell receptor beta chains were sequenced from one sample in a study of T cell responses to AZD1222 COVID-19 vaccine. The data were produced by immunoSEQ multiplex PCR, yet TCRdb's version contains in-frame clones alone and is incomplete. The data contain roughly 150,000 clones, roughly 90% of them seen just once; the ten biggest clones take up around 1.2%. The source material was peripheral blood, sampled 28 days after the second AZD1222 dose. These receptor sequences come from an adult who received the AZD1222 COVID-19 vaccine.

This CDR3 is CASRGSGGRNQPQHF. Written as DNA, the CDR3 is TGTGCCAGCAGGGGATCAGGGGGCCGCAATCAGCCCCAGCATTTT. The V and J genes are TRBV6-5 and TRBJ1-5, with 8 bases fitting TRBD1. The CDR3 consists of 15 residues. Per germline, CDR1 MNHEY and CDR2 SVGAGI. The V gene end was trimmed by 6 bases and the J gene end by 2 bases; junction bases not matched to a gene: 6.

This CDR3 reads CASSPDRANQPQHF. CDR3 DNA sequence: TGTGCCAGCAGTCCGGACAGGGCCAATCAGCCCCAGCATTTT. The V call is TRBV2, the J call TRBJ1-5; the match to TRBD1 covers 8 bases. The ends lost 5 bases at V and 3 bases at J; junction bases unmatched: 3. The CDR3 is 14 residues long. Germline V gene sequence: CDR1 SNHLY, CDR2 FYNNEI.

The J gene is TRBJ1-5, the V gene TRBV21-1. TRBV21-1 is termed a pseudogene. The CDR3 sequence is 17 residues long. The CDR3 DNA reads TGTGCCAGCAGCAAAGTGGTCGGGGGGGTGGGCAATCAGCCCCAGCATTTT. This translates into CASSKVVGGVGNQPQHF.

The chain employs TRBV18 and TRBJ1-1; D not resolved. The V gene's germline CDR1 is KGHSH and CDR2 LQKENI. The CDR3 spans 15 residues. V lost 2 bases and J 0 bases, leaving 10 bases between the germline ends. CDR3 residues: CASSPFQAMNTEAFF. CDR3 coding DNA: TGTGCCAGCTCACCATTCCAGGCCATGAACACTGAAGCTTTCTTT.

This clone has just a few counts. This chain joins TRBV29-1 and TRBJ1-1, with D unresolved. Per the germline V gene, CDR1 is SQVTM and CDR2 is ANQGSEA. Trimming pared 3 bases from V and 9 bases from J, leaving 11 bases between. This CDR3 has 11 residues. The DNA for the CDR3 is TGCAGCGTTGAGGCAGGCGGGAAAGCTTTCTTT. Amino acids: CSVEAGGKAFF.

The V gene is TRBV4-2, the J gene TRBJ1-5, with D uncertain. Per germline, CDR1 LGHNA and CDR2 YNFKEQ. Trimming removed 0 bases at V and 8 bases at J, with 5 bases between. The CDR3 runs to 12 residues. The CDR3, as DNA: TGTGCCAGCAGCCAAGATCAAGAGCCCCAGCATTTT. Its translation is CASSQDQEPQHF.

The chain recombines TRBV6-5 with TRBJ1-2, with 7 bases fitting TRBD1. Germline CDR1 reads MNHEY; CDR2 reads SVGAGI. J gave up 13 bases and V 7 bases, and 9 bases lay outside the gene matches. This CDR3 has 11 amino acids. The CDR3 reads CASTGTVFLTF. The CDR3 DNA is TGTGCCAGCACCGGGACAGTTTTTCTCACCTTC.

V gene TRBV4-2 combines with J gene TRBJ1-2; D is uncertain. The CDR3 is 15 amino acids. Trimming pared 0 bases from V and 5 bases from J, leaving 13 bases between. CDR1 and CDR2 (germline): LGHNA, YNFKEQ. The CDR3 sequence is CASSQESAGLYGYTF. DNA for the CDR3: TGTGCCAGCAGCCAAGAATCGGCAGGATTATATGGCTACACCTTC.

The V and J genes are TRBV4-3 and TRBJ2-7; 7 bases line up with TRBD1. Trimming took 5 bases from V and 2 from J; bases not matched to a gene: 6. CDR1 is LGHNA, CDR2 YSLEER, per germline. The CDR3 contains 14 residues. The chain's CDR3 is CASSAVDRAYEQYF. In DNA, the CDR3 is TGCGCCAGCAGCGCGGTCGACAGGGCCTACGAGCAGTACTTC.

The chain joins TRBV5-8 to TRBJ2-3; D is undetermined. The CDR3 is made up of 11 amino acids. V was shortened by 2 bases and J by 2 bases, with 0 bases between the two germline ends. Germline CDR1 and CDR2: SGHTS and YDEGEE. DNA for the CDR3: TGTGCCAGCAGCTTCACAGATACGCAGTATTTT. Translating it yields CASSFTDTQYF.

The chain joins TRBV5-1 to TRBJ2-7; D gene ambiguous. Trimming shortened V by 4 bases and J by 0 bases, and 8 bases separated the two germline ends. This CDR3 has 13 amino acids. Germline V lookup: CDR1 SGHRS, CDR2 YFSETQ. CDR3: CASSPMTSYEQYF. Written as DNA, the CDR3 is TGCGCCAGCAGCCCAATGACCTCCTACGAGCAGTACTTC.